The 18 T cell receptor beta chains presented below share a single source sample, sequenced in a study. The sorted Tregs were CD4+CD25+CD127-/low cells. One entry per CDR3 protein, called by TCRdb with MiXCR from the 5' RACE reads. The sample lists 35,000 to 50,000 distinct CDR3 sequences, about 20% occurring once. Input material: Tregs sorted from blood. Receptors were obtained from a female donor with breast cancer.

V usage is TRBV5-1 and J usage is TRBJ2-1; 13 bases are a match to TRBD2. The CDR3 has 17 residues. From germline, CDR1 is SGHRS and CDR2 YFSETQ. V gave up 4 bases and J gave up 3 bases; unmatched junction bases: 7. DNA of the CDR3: TGCGCCAGCAGCCGAGGACTAGCGGGAGTGGGCTACAATGAGCAGTTCTTC. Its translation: CASSRGLAGVGYNEQFF.

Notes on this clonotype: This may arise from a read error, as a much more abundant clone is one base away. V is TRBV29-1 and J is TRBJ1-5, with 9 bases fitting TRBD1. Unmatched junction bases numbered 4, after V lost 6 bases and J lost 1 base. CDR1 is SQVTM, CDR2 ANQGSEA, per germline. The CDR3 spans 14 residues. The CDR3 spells CSVGTGWSNQPQHF. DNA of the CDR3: TGCAGCGTCGGGACAGGGTGGAGCAATCAGCCCCAGCATTTT.

CDR3 loop: CASSRTGDEQFF. DNA for the CDR3: TGCGCCAGCAGTCGGACAGGGGACGAGCAGTTCTTC. The chain links TRBV5-1 to TRBJ2-1, with 9 bases fitting TRBD1. CDR1 and CDR2 (germline): SGHRS, YFSETQ. V was pared by 5 bases and J by 10 bases, with 4 bases of the junction left unmatched. The CDR3 is 12 amino acids.

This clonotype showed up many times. The CDR3 DNA is TGTGCCAGCAGCGTAGCAGGGTTGTCCGATCAGCCCCAGCATTTT. It yields the protein CASSVAGLSDQPQHF. The gene calls are TRBV9 and TRBJ1-5, with D maybe TRBD1 (5 bases). CDR1 and CDR2 from the germline V gene are SGDLS and YYNGEE. Trimming removed 0 bases at V and 5 bases at J, with 12 bases between. The length of the CDR3 is 15 residues. The complete variable domain, with remaining parts taken from reference TRBV9 and TRBJ1-5, reads DSGVTQTPKHLITATGQRVTLRCSPRSGDLSVYWYQQSLDQGLQFLIQYYNGEERAKGNILERFSAQQFPDLHSELNLSSLELGDSALYFCASSVAGLSDQPQHFGDGTRLSIL.

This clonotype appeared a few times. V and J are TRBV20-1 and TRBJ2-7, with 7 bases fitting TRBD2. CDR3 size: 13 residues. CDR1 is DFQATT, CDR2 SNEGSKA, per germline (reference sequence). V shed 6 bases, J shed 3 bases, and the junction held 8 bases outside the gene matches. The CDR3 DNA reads TGCAGTGCAATTCAAGCTAGCGGCTACGAGCAGTACTTC. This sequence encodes CSAIQASGYEQYF.

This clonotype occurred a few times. CDR3 region: CASSPGSGLAKNIQYF. The CDR3 coding sequence is TGTGCCAGCTCACCAGGTAGCGGACTAGCCAAAAACATTCAGTACTTC. The rearrangement links TRBV18 to TRBJ2-4; weak D call: TRBD2 (6 bases). The CDR3 spans 16 residues. V shed 2 bases and J shed 0 bases, with 11 bases lying between them. Germline CDR1 is KGHSH and CDR2 is LQKENI.

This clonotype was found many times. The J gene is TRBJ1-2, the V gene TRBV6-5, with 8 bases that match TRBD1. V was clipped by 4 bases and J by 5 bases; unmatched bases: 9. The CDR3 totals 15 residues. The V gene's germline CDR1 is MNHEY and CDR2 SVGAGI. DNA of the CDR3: TGTGCCAGCAGTTCCGTCGGACAGGGTTCATATGGCTACACCTTC. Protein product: CASSSVGQGSYGYTF.

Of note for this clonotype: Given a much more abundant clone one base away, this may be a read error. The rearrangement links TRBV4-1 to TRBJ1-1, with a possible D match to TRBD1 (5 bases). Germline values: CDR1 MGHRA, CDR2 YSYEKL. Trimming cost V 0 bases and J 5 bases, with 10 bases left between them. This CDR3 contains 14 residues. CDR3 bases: TGCGCCAGCAGCCAAGAGTCAGAGGGGACTGAAGCTTTCTTT. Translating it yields CASSQESEGTEAFF.

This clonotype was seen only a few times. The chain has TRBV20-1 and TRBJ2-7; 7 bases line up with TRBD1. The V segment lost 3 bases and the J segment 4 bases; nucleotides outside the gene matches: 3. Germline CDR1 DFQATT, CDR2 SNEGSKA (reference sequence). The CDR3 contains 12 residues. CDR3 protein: CSASQGQYEQYF. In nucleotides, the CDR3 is TGCAGTGCTAGTCAGGGACAGTACGAGCAGTACTTC.

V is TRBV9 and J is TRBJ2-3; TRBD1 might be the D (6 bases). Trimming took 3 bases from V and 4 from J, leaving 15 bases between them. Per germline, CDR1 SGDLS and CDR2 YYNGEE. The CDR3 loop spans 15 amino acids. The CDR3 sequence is CASSAAGRGADTQYF. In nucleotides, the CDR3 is TGTGCCAGCAGCGCAGCAGGCAGGGGCGCAGATACGCAGTATTTT. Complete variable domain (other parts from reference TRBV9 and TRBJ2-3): DSGVTQTPKHLITATGQRVTLRCSPRSGDLSVYWYQQSLDQGLQFLIQYYNGEERAKGNILERFSAQQFPDLHSELNLSSLELGDSALYFCASSAAGRGADTQYFGPGTRLTVL.

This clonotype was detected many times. CDR3 protein: CASRGGRYRNEQFF. The CDR3 DNA reads as TGTGCCAGCAGGGGCGGGAGGTACCGCAATGAGCAGTTCTTC. The chain recombines TRBV6-5 with TRBJ2-1; 8 bases fit TRBD2. V lost 6 bases to trimming and J lost 6 bases; unmatched junction nucleotides: 7. This CDR3 is built from 14 residues. Germline CDR1 reads MNHEY; CDR2 reads SVGAGI.

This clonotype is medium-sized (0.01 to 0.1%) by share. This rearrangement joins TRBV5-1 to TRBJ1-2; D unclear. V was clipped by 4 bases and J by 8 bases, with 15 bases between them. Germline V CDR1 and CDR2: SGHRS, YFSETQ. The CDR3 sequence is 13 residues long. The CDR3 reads CASSIGRTDGYTF. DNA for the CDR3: TGCGCCAGCAGCATTGGACGAACGGACGGCTACACCTTC.

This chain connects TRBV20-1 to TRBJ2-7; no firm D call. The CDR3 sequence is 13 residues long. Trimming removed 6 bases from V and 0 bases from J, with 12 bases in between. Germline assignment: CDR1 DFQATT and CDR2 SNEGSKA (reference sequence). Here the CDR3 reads CSALSQVSYEQYF. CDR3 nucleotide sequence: TGCAGTGCCCTCTCCCAGGTCTCCTACGAGCAGTACTTC.

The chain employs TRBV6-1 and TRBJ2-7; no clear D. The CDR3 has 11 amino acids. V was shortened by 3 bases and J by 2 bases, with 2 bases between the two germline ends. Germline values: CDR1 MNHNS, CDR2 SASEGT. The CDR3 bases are TGTGCCAGCAGTGACGCCTACGAGCAGTACTTC. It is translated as CASSDAYEQYF.

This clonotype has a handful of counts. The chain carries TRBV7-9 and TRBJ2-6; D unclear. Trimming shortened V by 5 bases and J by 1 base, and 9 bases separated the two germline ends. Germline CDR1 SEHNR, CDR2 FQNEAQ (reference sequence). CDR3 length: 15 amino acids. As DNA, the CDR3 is TGTGCCAGCAGCCCACCCGCGTCTGGGGCCAACGTCCTGACTTTC. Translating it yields CASSPPASGANVLTF.

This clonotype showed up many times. The CDR3 sequence: CSAGGTGIDGEQYF. DNA of the CDR3: TGCAGTGCTGGTGGGACAGGGATCGATGGCGAGCAGTACTTC. The rearrangement links TRBV20-1 to TRBJ2-7; 9 bases line up with TRBD1. The CDR3 has 14 residues. From germline, CDR1 is DFQATT and CDR2 SNEGSKA (reference sequence). V was clipped by 5 bases and J by 6 bases; unmatched bases: 11.

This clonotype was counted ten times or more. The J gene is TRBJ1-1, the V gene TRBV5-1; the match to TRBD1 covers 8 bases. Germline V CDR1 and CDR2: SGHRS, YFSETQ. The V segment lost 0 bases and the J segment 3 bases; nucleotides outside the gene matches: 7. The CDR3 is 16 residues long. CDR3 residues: CASSLVQGAEDTEAFF. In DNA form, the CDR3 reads TGCGCCAGCAGCTTGGTTCAGGGGGCGGAGGACACTGAAGCTTTCTTT.

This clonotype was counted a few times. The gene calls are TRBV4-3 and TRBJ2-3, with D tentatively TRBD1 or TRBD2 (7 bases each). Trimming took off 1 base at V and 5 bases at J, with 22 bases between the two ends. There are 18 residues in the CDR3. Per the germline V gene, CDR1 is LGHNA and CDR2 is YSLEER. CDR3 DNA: TGCGCCAGCAGCCAAGGGGAGGGCCGTCAGCAGGGGGGAGATACGCAGTATTTT. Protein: CASSQGEGRQQGGDTQYF.